These 26 T cell receptor beta chains were sequenced from one sample in a study of T cells in Graves' hyperthyroidism and ophthalmopathy. Authors of the study amplified TCR beta CDR3 regions from RNA transcripts. When the TCR CDR3 underwent first-round RT-PCR, the HTBI primer set was used. A single record per CDR3 protein comes from TCRdb applying MiXCR to the multiplex PCR reads. This repertoire shows 400,000 to 550,000 distinct CDR3 sequences, approximately 25% found once; its top ten account for around 10%. Source material: blood. The receptors come from a woman aged 25 to 39 with Graves' ophthalmopathy.

This clonotype was recorded many times. This chain links TRBV20-1 with TRBJ1-2, with 7 bases that match TRBD1. Germline V gene sequence: CDR1 DFQATT, CDR2 SNEGSKA (reference sequence). Trimming took 6 bases from V and 3 from J; bases not matched to a gene: 7. The CDR3 totals 13 residues. CDR3 residues: CSAQDRSYYGYTF. For the CDR3, the DNA is TGCAGTGCCCAGGACAGGTCCTACTATGGCTACACCTTC.

This clonotype was observed many times. V usage is TRBV11-1 and J usage is TRBJ1-1, with D perhaps matching TRBD1 (5 bases). This CDR3 region has 17 residues. Germline-derived CDR1 and CDR2 are SGHAT and FQDESV (reference sequence). V was cut by 6 bases and J by 0 bases, with 20 bases left in between. CDR3 sequence (DNA): TGTGCCAGCAGACCCAAGGGGAGGGAAGGGATGAACACTGAAGCTTTCTTT. This codes for CASRPKGREGMNTEAFF.

Many counts were recorded for this clonotype. The chain joins TRBV15 to TRBJ1-1; 7 bases are shared with TRBD1. This CDR3 has 15 amino acids. Trimming took 4 bases from V and 0 from J; bases not matched to a gene: 5. CDR1 and CDR2 from the germline V gene are LNHNV and YYDKDF (reference sequence). The CDR3 DNA reads TGTGCCACCAGCACCCGGACAGGAATGAACACTGAAGCTTTCTTT. Protein product: CATSTRTGMNTEAFF.

This clonotype was detected a few times. This chain links TRBV7-2 with TRBJ2-7, with D perhaps given as TRBD1 or TRBD2 (5 bases each). Trimming removed 0 bases at V and 2 bases at J, with 14 bases between. The germline gives CDR1 SGHTA, CDR2 FQGNSA. The CDR3 is 16 amino acids. The CDR3 sequence is CASSLAPRDLPYEQYF. DNA of the CDR3: TGTGCCAGCAGCTTAGCCCCCCGGGACCTCCCCTACGAGCAGTACTTC.

This sequence joins TRBV2 and TRBJ2-7; unclear D gene. The CDR3 is 14 residues long. In germline, CDR1 is SNHLY, CDR2 FYNNEI. V dropped 6 bases and J dropped 2 bases, with 14 bases sitting between them. As DNA, the CDR3 is TGTGCCAGCAGCACGATCCCGTATCCCTACGAGCAGTACTTC. This translates into CASSTIPYPYEQYF.

This clonotype was seen repeatedly, ten times or more. The rearrangement uses TRBV20-1 and TRBJ2-2, with a tentative D call TRBD2 (5 bases). Germline values: CDR1 DFQATT, CDR2 SNEGSKA (reference sequence). With 7 bases removed from V and 10 bases from J, the gap between germline ends came to 16 bases. The CDR3 spans 12 residues. The DNA for the CDR3 is TGCAGTGTCCCCGGGGTGGGCGAGGAGCTGTTTTTT. Protein product: CSVPGVGEELFF.

This clonotype has a count of ten or more. The rearrangement links TRBV6-1 to TRBJ1-1, with a tentative D call TRBD1 (6 bases). Trimming took 6 bases from V and 1 from J, leaving 18 bases between them. The CDR3 is 16 amino acids. Germline CDR1 and CDR2: MNHNS and SASEGT. CDR3 sequence: CASSDPGGARNTEAFF. CDR3 DNA: TGTGCCAGCAGCGACCCCGGGGGCGCGAGGAACACTGAAGCTTTCTTT.

Details on this clonotype: At one end the junction does not follow the germline gene, possibly because of a read error. This chain joins TRBV20-1 and TRBJ1-1, with unresolved D. This CDR3 region has 16 residues. Per germline, CDR1 DFQATT and CDR2 SNEGSKA (reference sequence). The CDR3 loop reads CSGQGGWYGVNTETFF. The CDR3, as DNA: TGCAGTGGGCAAGGAGGGTGGTATGGGGTGAACACTGAAACTTTCTTT.

The sample holds many counts of this clonotype. This chain joins TRBV5-1 and TRBJ2-7; TRBD2 aligns across 9 bases. Germline V lookup: CDR1 SGHRS, CDR2 YFSETQ. CDR3 size: 14 residues. With V trimmed by 4 bases and J by 7 bases, 9 bases remained unmatched. The chain's CDR3 is CASSVSGGTWEQYF. The CDR3 DNA sequence: TGCGCCAGCAGCGTCAGCGGGGGGACATGGGAGCAGTACTTC.

About this clonotype itself: The CDR3 carries no conserved terminal phenylalanine or tryptophan, so it likely arises from a read error. This rearrangement joins TRBV5-1 to TRBJ1-1; tentatively, D is TRBD1 (6 bases). This CDR3 comprises 14 residues. CDR1 and CDR2 (germline): SGHRS, YFSETQ. The germline V and J ends were trimmed by 0 bases and 3 bases, with 9 bases remaining between them. As DNA, the CDR3 is TGCGCCAGCAGCTTGGTGGGGGGCTACACTGAAGCTTTCGTT. Translated: CASSLVGGYTEAFV.

This clonotype has only a few counts. One junction end disagrees with the germline gene, perhaps due to a read error. The chain combines TRBV19 with TRBJ2-4; the D gene is possibly TRBD2 (5 bases). This CDR3 has 13 amino acids. In germline, CDR1 is LNHDA, CDR2 SQIVND (reference sequence). Here the CDR3 DNA reads TGTGCAAGTAGGGAGAAGGGTGGAAACATTCAGTACTTC. Amino acid sequence: CASREKGGNIQYF.

The rearrangement joins TRBV27 to TRBJ2-7; tentatively, D is TRBD2 (7 bases). CDR1 is MNHEY, CDR2 SMNVEV, per germline (reference sequence). This CDR3 comprises 15 residues. V shed 6 bases and J shed 2 bases, with 17 bases lying between them. This CDR3 reads CASSWGGAGAYEQYF. In DNA, the CDR3 is TGTGCCAGCAGCTGGGGGGGAGCAGGGGCCTACGAGCAGTACTTC.

This clonotype was recorded a few times. The V gene is TRBV6-1, the J gene TRBJ2-7; D uncertain. Trimming shortened V by 6 bases and J by 2 bases, and 11 bases separated the two germline ends. This CDR3 has 13 residues. Germline CDR1 is MNHNS and CDR2 is SASEGT. The CDR3 DNA is TGTGCCAGCAGGCTGGGCGGCCCCTACGAGCAGTACTTC. Its protein is CASRLGGPYEQYF.

This clonotype showed up many times. V and J are TRBV7-3 and TRBJ2-5, with 11 bases that match TRBD2. CDR3 length: 16 residues. The junction had 8 bases not matched to a gene; V was cut back by 5 bases and J by 3 bases. Germline V gene sequence: CDR1 SGHTA, CDR2 FQGTGA. The CDR3 DNA sequence: TGTGCCAGCAGCCCCTCACCTAGCGGGGGGAAAGAGACCCAGTACTTC. Protein product: CASSPSPSGGKETQYF.

The chain links TRBV12-3 or TRBV12-4 to TRBJ1-2; D is unresolved. The CDR3 contains 15 residues. Trimming took off 3 bases at V and 2 bases at J, with 13 bases between the two ends. CDR3 protein: CASSFGTRRNYGYTF. The CDR3 coding sequence is TGTGCCAGCAGTTTTGGCACACGGAGGAACTATGGCTACACCTTC.

The chain couples TRBV4-1 to TRBJ1-1, with D unclear. The V end was cut by 0 bases, the J end by 0 bases, with 11 bases between. The CDR3 sequence is 16 residues long. Germline V CDR1 and CDR2: MGHRA, YSYEKL. The CDR3 region is CASSQDGPLLNTEAFF. The CDR3 DNA reads TGCGCCAGCAGCCAAGATGGCCCCCTGCTGAACACTGAAGCTTTCTTT.

There are many counts of this clonotype. CDR3 coding DNA: TGTGCCAGCGCTTGGGGACAGACCATATATTTT. The encoded protein is CASAWGQTIYF. The V call is TRBV6-1, the J call TRBJ1-3; 7 positions agree with TRBD1. The germline V gene has CDR1 MNHNS and CDR2 SASEGT. This CDR3 is built from 11 residues. Unmatched junction bases numbered 5, after V lost 8 bases and J lost 10 bases.

The chain employs TRBV11-1 and TRBJ2-2; D is perhaps TRBD2 (5 bases). The CDR3 is made up of 17 amino acids. Germline lookup yields CDR1 SGHAT and CDR2 FQDESV (reference sequence). The V end lost 4 bases, the J end lost 4 bases, and 19 bases lay between the germline ends. The CDR3 loop reads CASSSLGVGVVTGELFF. CDR3 in DNA: TGTGCCAGCAGCTCTTTAGGAGTCGGGGTCGTCACCGGGGAGCTGTTTTTT.

This clonotype was seen many times. This chain joins TRBV5-1 and TRBJ1-2; D unresolved. The V end lost 0 bases, the J end lost 9 bases, and 15 bases lay between the germline ends. This CDR3 contains 14 residues. Germline V gene sequence: CDR1 SGHRS, CDR2 YFSETQ. The chain's CDR3 is CASSLAASWGSYTF. The CDR3, as DNA: TGCGCCAGCAGCTTGGCGGCCTCTTGGGGAAGCTACACCTTC.

The chain couples TRBV28 to TRBJ2-7; the match to TRBD1 covers 9 bases. The CDR3 contains 16 residues. CDR1 and CDR2 from the germline V gene are MDHEN and SYDVKM. V was pared by 5 bases and J by 3 bases, with 11 bases of the junction left unmatched. The CDR3 region has the DNA TGTGCCAGCAGTCAACCCTCCGGGACAGGGAGCTACGAGCAGTACTTC. It encodes CASSQPSGTGSYEQYF.

In this sample, this clonotype turned up many times. V gene TRBV2 combines with J gene TRBJ1-2, with TRBD1 as a possible D gene (5 bases). Trimming cost V 6 bases and J 8 bases, with 19 bases left between them. Germline CDR1 is SNHLY and CDR2 is FYNNEI. The CDR3 is made up of 14 amino acids. CDR3: CASRSGTDLGGYTF. In nucleotides, the CDR3 is TGTGCCAGCAGGTCCGGGACCGACCTTGGCGGCTACACCTTC.

This clonotype came up many times. The chain carries TRBV4-1 and TRBJ1-1, with a weak D call TRBD1 (6 bases). Trimming pared 3 bases from V and 0 bases from J, leaving 11 bases between. Per the germline V gene, CDR1 is MGHRA and CDR2 is YSYEKL. The CDR3 sequence is 15 residues long. CDR3 in DNA: TGCGCCAGCAGCCATCGACAGGAGGTGAACACTGAAGCTTTCTTT. Its protein is CASSHRQEVNTEAFF.

About this clonotype itself: The junction departs from the called germline gene at one end, perhaps through a read error. The chain combines TRBV3-1 with TRBJ1-1; no definite D call. CDR1 LGHDT and CDR2 YNNKEL come from the germline V gene (reference sequence). The CDR3 spans 17 residues. The CDR3: CASSQGRSSPGNAEAFF. In DNA, the CDR3 is TGTGCCAGCAGCCAGGGTCGTAGCAGCCCGGGGAACGCTGAAGCTTTCTTT.

This clonotype was observed many times. The CDR3 region is CASEGTGTYEQYF. In nucleotides, the CDR3 is TGTGCCAGCGAGGGGACAGGGACCTACGAGCAGTACTTC. The chain carries TRBV13 and TRBJ2-7, with TRBD1 matching 9 bases. The CDR3 totals 13 residues. The junction had 4 bases not matched to a gene; V was cut back by 8 bases and J by 2 bases. CDR1 and CDR2 from the germline V gene are PRHDT and FYEKMQ (reference sequence).

This clonotype has more than one count but fewer than ten. Compared with germline, one end of the junction differs, possibly owing to a read error. This rearrangement joins TRBV28 to TRBJ1-3; 8 bases are shared with TRBD1. The CDR3 has 17 residues. Germline CDR1 MDHEN, CDR2 SYDVKM. This chain's CDR3 is CTSLPSRGQGLGNTIYF. The CDR3 DNA sequence: TGTACCAGCCTACCGTCTCGCGGACAGGGATTGGGAAACACCATATATTTT.

This clonotype was picked up many times. The chain couples TRBV7-9 to TRBJ2-5; D perhaps matches TRBD1 (6 bases). The CDR3 has 16 residues. Germline values: CDR1 SEHNR, CDR2 FQNEAQ (reference sequence). The V end was cut by 5 bases, the J end by 1 base, with 17 bases between. CDR3 protein: CASSRLRTAIQETQYF. Written as DNA, the CDR3 is TGTGCCAGCAGCCGACTGAGGACAGCAATCCAAGAGACCCAGTACTTC.